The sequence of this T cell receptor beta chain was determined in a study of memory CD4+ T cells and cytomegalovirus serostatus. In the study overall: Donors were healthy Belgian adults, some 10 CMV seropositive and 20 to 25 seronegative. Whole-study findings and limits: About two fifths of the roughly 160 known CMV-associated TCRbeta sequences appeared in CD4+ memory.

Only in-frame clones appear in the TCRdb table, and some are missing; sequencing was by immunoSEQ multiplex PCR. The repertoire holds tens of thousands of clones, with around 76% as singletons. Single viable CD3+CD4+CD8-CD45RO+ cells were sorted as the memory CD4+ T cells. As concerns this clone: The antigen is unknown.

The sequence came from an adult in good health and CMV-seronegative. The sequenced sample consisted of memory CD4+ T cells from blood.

CDR3 amino acids: CASSPILGGVSKNIQYF. CDR3 sequence (DNA): TGTGCCAGCTCCCCGATCTTAGGGGGAGTATCCAAAAACATTCAGTACTTC. The chain recombines TRBV25-1 with TRBJ2-4; TRBD1 might be the D (6 bases). V was pared by 8 bases and J by 2 bases, with 22 bases between. CDR1 and CDR2 (germline): MGHDK, SYGVNS. The CDR3 is made up of 17 amino acids.